The 15 T cell receptor beta chains presented below share a single source sample, sequenced in a study of cytomegalovirus exposure and HLA in healthy donors. PCR employed 60 Vbeta and 13 Jbeta primers. The method was immunoSEQ multiplex PCR; TCRdb's version includes in-frame clones alone and lacks a portion of them. The sample holds 100,000 to 150,000 clones, 81% seen once. Sequenced: PBMCs. These receptors were taken from a man between 18 and 29 years old in good health and CMV-seropositive.

This clone was picked up one time. The chain recombines TRBV4-3 with TRBJ1-4; weak D call: TRBD1 (5 bases). The germline gives CDR1 LGHNA, CDR2 YSLEER. The CDR3 contains 16 residues. The ends were cut back, 1 base at V and 4 bases at J, with 13 bases in the middle. The CDR3 here is CASSQGSGVGNEKLFF. The CDR3 DNA reads as TGCGCCAGCAGCCAAGGATCGGGGGTGGGTAATGAAAAACTGTTTTTT.

J is TRBJ2-1 and V is TRBV4-3; D may be TRBD1 (6 bases). Trimming shortened V by 4 bases and J by 3 bases, and 25 bases separated the two germline ends. This CDR3 spans 19 amino acids. CDR1 is LGHNA, CDR2 YSLEER, per germline. CDR3 DNA sequence: TGCGCCAGCAGCCGGATGCAGGGGCCGAACACCCATCTCTACAATGAGCAGTTCTTC. Translation: CASSRMQGPNTHLYNEQFF.

This clone was picked up one time. The gene calls are TRBV5-4 and TRBJ2-1; TRBD2 agrees at 10 bases. Germline lookup yields CDR1 SGHNT and CDR2 YYREEE (reference sequence). V was clipped by 5 bases and J by 0 bases; unmatched bases: 5. The CDR3 is 16 residues long. CDR3 DNA sequence: TGTGCCAGCAGGGCTAGCGGGAGTGGCTCCTACAATGAGCAGTTCTTC. The encoded protein is CASRASGSGSYNEQFF.

The chain is built from TRBV14 and TRBJ2-2; 8 positions agree with TRBD2. V dropped 0 bases and J dropped 3; count of bases not matched to a gene: 9. Per the germline V gene, CDR1 is SGHDN and CDR2 is FVKESK. The CDR3 extends over 18 amino acids. The CDR3 DNA reads as TGTGCCAGCAGCCAAGACCGAGCTAGCGGGCCTGACACCGGGGAGCTGTTTTTT. The encoded protein is CASSQDRASGPDTGELFF.

This clone occurred once. This chain links TRBV7-6 with TRBJ2-1, with D possibly matching TRBD1 (5 bases). The V end lost 2 bases, the J end lost 3 bases, and 11 bases lay between the germline ends. Looked up from germline, CDR1 is SGHVS and CDR2 is FNYEAQ. CDR3 length: 15 amino acids. DNA of the CDR3: TGTGCCAGCAGCTTAATGACAGCAAGCTACAATGAGCAGTTCTTC. Its translation is CASSLMTASYNEQFF.

The chain has TRBV10-1 and TRBJ1-6, with D possibly being TRBD1 (6 bases). V shed 8 bases and J shed 11 bases, with 22 bases lying between them. There are 15 residues in the CDR3. The germline CDR1 and CDR2 sequences are WNHNN and SYGVQD (reference sequence). The CDR3 DNA reads TGCGCCAGCTCTACGGGACAAGGATTTAGGACACCCCTCCACTTT. It translates to CASSTGQGFRTPLHF.

On this clone: One junction end disagrees with the germline gene, perhaps due to a read error. This chain uses TRBV9 with TRBJ1-2; D is perhaps TRBD1 (5 bases). Germline assignment: CDR1 SGDLS and CDR2 YYNGEE. CDR3 length: 9 amino acids. The CDR3 is CASSLSDSF. The CDR3, as DNA: TGTGCCAGCAGCCTATCAGACAGCTTC.

V gene TRBV4-1 combines with J gene TRBJ1-4; D possibly corresponds to TRBD1 (6 bases). Germline V gene data show CDR1 as MGHRA and CDR2 as YSYEKL. Deletions cut 4 bases from V and 4 bases from J, with 13 bases between. CDR3 length equals 15 residues. The CDR3 DNA follows: TGCGCCAGCAGCCCAGGACAGCTAAATAATGAAAAACTGTTTTTT. Translated: CASSPGQLNNEKLFF.

This rearrangement joins TRBV5-5 to TRBJ1-1, with 7 nucleotides matching TRBD1. The ends lost 4 bases at V and 7 bases at J; junction bases unmatched: 7. Germline CDR1 reads SGHKS; CDR2 reads YYEKEE (reference sequence). CDR3 length: 13 amino acids. The CDR3, as DNA: TGTGCCAGCAGCGAGACAGGGTTCGTTGAAGCTTTCTTT. The encoded protein is CASSETGFVEAFF.

The chain recombines TRBV6-5 with TRBJ2-7, with TRBD1 identical over 7 bases. This CDR3 is built from 13 residues. The V gene end was trimmed by 10 bases and the J gene end by 2 bases; junction bases not matched to a gene: 8. Looked up from germline, CDR1 is MNHEY and CDR2 is SVGAGI. The CDR3 loop is CAIGFGQAYEQYF. DNA of the CDR3: TGTGCCATCGGCTTCGGACAGGCCTACGAGCAGTACTTC.

The rearrangement joins TRBV27 to TRBJ1-6; 7 bases map to TRBD1. The germline gives CDR1 MNHEY, CDR2 SMNVEV (reference sequence). V lost 3 bases to trimming and J lost 5 bases; unmatched junction nucleotides: 4. CDR3 length: 15 amino acids. This CDR3 is CASSFGTDNNSPLHF. CDR3 DNA sequence: TGTGCCAGCAGTTTCGGGACAGATAATAATTCACCCCTCCACTTT.

Notes on this clone: The same CDR3 arises from other DNA sequences in this sample as well. The V gene is TRBV19, the J gene TRBJ2-7; 8 bases are a match to TRBD1. V trimming: 8 bases; J trimming: 3 bases; junction bases outside the gene matches: 3. Germline-derived CDR1 and CDR2 are LNHDA and SQIVND (reference sequence). This CDR3 is 12 amino acids long. The CDR3 DNA reads as TGTGCCAGTGGGACAGGCGGCTACGAGCAGTACTTC. It is translated as CASGTGGYEQYF.

The chain is built from TRBV19 and TRBJ1-1; D possibly corresponds to TRBD1 (5 bases). This CDR3 has 12 residues. V lost 2 bases, J lost 8 bases, and 9 bases lay in between. CDR1 is LNHDA, CDR2 SQIVND, per germline (reference sequence). This CDR3 is CASSIRYREAFF. In DNA, the CDR3 is TGTGCCAGTAGTATAAGGTACAGGGAAGCTTTCTTT.

In its sample, this clone was seen once. The chain uses TRBV30 and TRBJ1-3, with TRBD1 identical over 7 bases. This CDR3 is built from 17 residues. Germline-derived CDR1 and CDR2 are GTSNPN and SVGIG (reference sequence). Germline trimming cut 6 bases from V and 0 bases from J; bases unmatched to any gene: 14. The CDR3 protein is CACRSPGGSLSGNTIYF. CDR3 DNA sequence: TGTGCCTGCAGGAGTCCAGGGGGGTCCCTCTCTGGAAACACCATATATTTT.

The gene calls are TRBV7-2 and TRBJ2-5; 11 bases line up with TRBD2. The CDR3 runs 15 residues. Germline assignment: CDR1 SGHTA and CDR2 FQGNSA. V lost 3 bases to trimming and J lost 5 bases; unmatched junction nucleotides: 5. The CDR3 DNA reads TGTGCCAGCAGCTTCGGGATAGCGGGAGGGGAGACCCAGTACTTC. This sequence encodes CASSFGIAGGETQYF.